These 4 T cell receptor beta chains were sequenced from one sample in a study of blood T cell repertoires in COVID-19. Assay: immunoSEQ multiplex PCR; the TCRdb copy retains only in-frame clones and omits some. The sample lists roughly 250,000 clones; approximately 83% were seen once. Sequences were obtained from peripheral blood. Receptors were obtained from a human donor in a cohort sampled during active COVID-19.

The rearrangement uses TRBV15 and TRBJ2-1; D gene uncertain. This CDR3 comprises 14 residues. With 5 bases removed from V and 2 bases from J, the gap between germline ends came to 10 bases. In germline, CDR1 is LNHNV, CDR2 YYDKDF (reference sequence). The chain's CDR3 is CATSPQQPYNEQFF. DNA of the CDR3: TGTGCCACCAGCCCTCAACAGCCCTACAATGAGCAGTTCTTC.

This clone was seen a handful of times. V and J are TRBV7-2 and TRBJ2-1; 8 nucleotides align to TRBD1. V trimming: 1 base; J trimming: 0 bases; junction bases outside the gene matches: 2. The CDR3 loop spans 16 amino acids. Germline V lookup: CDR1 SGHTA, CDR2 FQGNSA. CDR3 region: CASSLVDRGSYNEQFF. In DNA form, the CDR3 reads TGTGCCAGCAGCTTAGTAGACAGGGGCTCCTACAATGAGCAGTTCTTC.

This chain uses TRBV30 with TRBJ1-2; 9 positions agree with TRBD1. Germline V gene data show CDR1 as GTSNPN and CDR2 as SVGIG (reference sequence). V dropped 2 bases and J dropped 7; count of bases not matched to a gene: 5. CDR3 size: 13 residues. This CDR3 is CAWSPGQGSGYTF. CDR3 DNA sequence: TGTGCCTGGAGTCCGGGACAGGGAAGTGGCTACACCTTC.

CDR3 loop: CASSPGQWSYEQYF. CDR3 bases: TGTGCCAGCAGCCCGGGACAATGGTCCTACGAGCAGTACTTC. This chain joins TRBV3-1 (or the pseudogene TRBV3-2) and TRBJ2-7; D may be TRBD1 (6 bases). The V end lost 4 bases, the J end lost 1 base, and 11 bases lay between the germline ends. The length of the CDR3 is 14 residues. Germline CDR1 and CDR2: LGHDT and YNNKEL (reference sequence).